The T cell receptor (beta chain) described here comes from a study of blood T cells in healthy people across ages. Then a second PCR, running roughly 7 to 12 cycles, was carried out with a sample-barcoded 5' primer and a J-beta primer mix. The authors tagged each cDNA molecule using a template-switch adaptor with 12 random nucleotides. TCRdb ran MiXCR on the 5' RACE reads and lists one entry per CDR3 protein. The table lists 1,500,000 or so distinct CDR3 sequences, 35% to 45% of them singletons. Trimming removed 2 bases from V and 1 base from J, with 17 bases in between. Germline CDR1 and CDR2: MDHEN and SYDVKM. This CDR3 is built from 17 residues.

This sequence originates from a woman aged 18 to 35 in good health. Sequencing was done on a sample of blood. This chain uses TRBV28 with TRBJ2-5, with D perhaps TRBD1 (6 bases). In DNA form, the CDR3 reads TGTGCCAGCAGTTTAAGACCCGGACGAGGGGGCCAAGAGACCCAGTACTTC. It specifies CASSLRPGRGGQETQYF.